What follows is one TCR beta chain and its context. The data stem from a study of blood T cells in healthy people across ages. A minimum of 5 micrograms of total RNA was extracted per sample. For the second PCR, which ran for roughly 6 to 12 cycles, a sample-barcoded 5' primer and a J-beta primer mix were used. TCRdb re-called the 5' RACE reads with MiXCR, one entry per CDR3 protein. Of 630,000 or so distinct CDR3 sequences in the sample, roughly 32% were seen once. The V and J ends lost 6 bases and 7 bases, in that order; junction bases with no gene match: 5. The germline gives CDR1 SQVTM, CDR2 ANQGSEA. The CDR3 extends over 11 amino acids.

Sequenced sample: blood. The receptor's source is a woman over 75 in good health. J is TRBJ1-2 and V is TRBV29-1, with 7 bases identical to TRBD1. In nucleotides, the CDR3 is TGCAGCGTGACAGGGCTCCTTGGCTACACCTTC. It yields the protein CSVTGLLGYTF.